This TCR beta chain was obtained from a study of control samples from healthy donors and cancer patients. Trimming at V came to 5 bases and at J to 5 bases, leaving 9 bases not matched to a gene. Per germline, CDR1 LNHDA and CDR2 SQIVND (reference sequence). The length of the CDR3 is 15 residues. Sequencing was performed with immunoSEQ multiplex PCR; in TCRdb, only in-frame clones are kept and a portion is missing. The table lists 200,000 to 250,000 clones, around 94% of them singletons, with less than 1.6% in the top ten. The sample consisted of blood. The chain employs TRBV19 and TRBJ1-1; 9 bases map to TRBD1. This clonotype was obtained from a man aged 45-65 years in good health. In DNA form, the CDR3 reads TGTGCCAGTAGTCCTTGGGACAGGGAACGGACTGAAGCTTTCTTT. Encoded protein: CASSPWDRERTEAFF.